The present TCR beta chain was sequenced within a study of T cells in Graves' hyperthyroidism and ophthalmopathy. This clonotype was detected many times. Trimming left V 6 bases short and J 3 bases short, with 26 bases between. The CDR3 length is 18 residues. Germline V lookup: CDR1 MNHEY, CDR2 SVGEGT. Amplified TCR beta CDR3 regions derived from RNA transcripts. First-round RT-PCR with HTBI primers amplified the TCR CDR3 region. TCRdb called the multiplex PCR reads again in MiXCR, with one record for every CDR3 protein. The table records 600,000 to 750,000 distinct CDR3 sequences, roughly 17% of them present only once.

Sequencing used blood. The V call is TRBV6-2 or TRBV6-3, the J call TRBJ1-1, with D tentatively TRBD1 (6 bases). This TCR derives from a man aged 45-60 years with Graves' hyperthyroidism. This CDR3 is CASSRIRGRDLIDTEAFF. The CDR3 nucleotides are TGTGCCAGCAGCCGAATCAGGGGAAGGGACCTTATCGACACTGAAGCTTTCTTT.